A single sample gave rise to the 26 T cell receptor beta chains below, sequenced in a study of T cell repertoires in cytomegalovirus infection. TCRdb ran MiXCR on the reads and lists one entry per CDR3 protein. The table has about 360,000 distinct CDR3 sequences, about a sixth seen once; the top ten hold 8.7%. Sequencing was carried out using PBMCs. The receptors shown here come from a human donor in good health (CMV status not recorded). Some clones in this sample may be carry-over from other donors' samples.

As for this clonotype: A much larger clone lies a single base off, so this may be a read error. The rearrangement uses TRBV3-1 and TRBJ1-2; D remains unclear. V was clipped by 0 bases and J by 4 bases, with 6 bases between them. Germline CDR1 reads LGHDT; CDR2 reads YNNKEL (reference sequence). The CDR3 spans 13 residues. The CDR3 sequence: CASSQDGGYGYTF. The DNA of the CDR3 is TGTGCCAGCAGCCAAGATGGAGGCTATGGCTACACCTTC.

This clonotype was picked up a small number of times. The chain links TRBV2 to TRBJ1-4; D call uncertain. Germline lookup yields CDR1 SNHLY and CDR2 FYNNEI. Between the trimmed V and J ends, which lost 6 bases and 5 bases, there was a span of 10 bases. CDR3 length: 13 residues. CDR3 sequence: CASSGLRNEKLFF. CDR3 in DNA: TGTGCCAGCAGCGGACTAAGGAATGAAAAACTGTTTTTT.

For this clonotype: A much more abundant neighbour one base away suggests this may be a read error. This chain uses TRBV7-2 with TRBJ2-5; 8 nucleotides align to TRBD1. Germline V gene lookup returns CDR1 SGHTA and CDR2 FQGNSA. The trim removed 7 bases at V and 4 bases at J, leaving 5 bases unmatched. The CDR3 is 13 residues long. The CDR3 bases are TGTGCCAGCAACAAACAGGGGGTAGAGACCCAGTACTTC. This translates into CASNKQGVETQYF.

This clonotype has ten or more counts. This chain uses TRBV7-2 with TRBJ1-1; D is ambiguous. The germline CDR1 and CDR2 sequences are SGHTA and FQGNSA. V lost 3 bases and J 4 bases, leaving 12 bases between the germline ends. The CDR3 totals 14 residues. CDR3 nucleotides: TGTGCCAGCAGCTTTGGCGTCGGATCCACTGAAGCTTTCTTT. Its translation: CASSFGVGSTEAFF. The full variable domain, with the rest looked up from reference TRBV7-2 and TRBJ1-1, is GAGVSQSPSNKVTEKGKDVELRCDPISGHTALYWYRQSLGQGLEFLIYFQGNSAPDKSGLPSDRFSAERTGGSVSTLTIQRTQQEDSAVYLCASSFGVGSTEAFFGQGTRLTVV.

In its sample, this clonotype was seen a few times. V gene TRBV6-6 combines with J gene TRBJ2-7; 7 bases align to TRBD1. CDR1 is MNHNY and CDR2 is SVGAGI in the germline V gene (reference sequence). CDR3 length: 15 amino acids. With 6 bases clipped from V and 4 bases from J, the junction kept 12 bases outside the gene matches. Written as DNA, the CDR3 is TGTGCCAGCAGCATCCCGGGACAGCCAATTTACGAGCAGTACTTC. Its protein product is CASSIPGQPIYEQYF.

This clonotype occurred a few times. The rearrangement links TRBV12-3 or TRBV12-4 to TRBJ2-3; 10 positions agree with TRBD2. The CDR3 contains 18 residues. V lost 6 bases to trimming and J lost 3 bases; unmatched junction nucleotides: 15. In DNA form, the CDR3 reads TGTGCCAGCAGGGGTCGGTTGGGAGTAGCGGGGGGAACAGATACGCAGTATTTT. This encodes CASRGRLGVAGGTDTQYF.

This clonotype has a count of ten or more. This rearrangement joins TRBV7-2 to TRBJ1-3; D is uncertain. The CDR3 covers 15 residues. V was cut by 2 bases and J by 4 bases, with 12 bases left in between. From germline, CDR1 is SGHTA and CDR2 FQGNSA. The CDR3 coding sequence is TGTGCCAGCAGCTTAAATGGATACTCAGGAAACACCATATATTTT. Encoded protein: CASSLNGYSGNTIYF.

This clonotype was observed a few times. This chain links TRBV18 with TRBJ1-1, with D hard to call. The germline CDR1 and CDR2 sequences are KGHSH and LQKENI. CDR3 length equals 14 residues. Between the trimmed V and J ends, which lost 6 bases and 2 bases, there was a span of 13 bases. Here the CDR3 reads CASSPIGGNTEAFF. As DNA, the CDR3 is TGTGCCAGCTCTCCAATCGGTGGCAACACTGAAGCTTTCTTT. Full variable domain (remainder filled in from reference TRBV18 and TRBJ1-1): NAGVMQNPRHLVRRRGQEARLRCSPMKGHSHVYWYRQLPEEGLKFMVYLQKENIIDESGMPKERFSAEFPKEGPSILRIQQVVRGDSAAYFCASSPIGGNTEAFFGQGTRLTVV.

Only a few counts were recorded for this clonotype. The chain links TRBV10-2 to TRBJ1-1; D is possibly TRBD1 (5 bases). The CDR3 spans 11 residues. Trimming cost V 5 bases and J 7 bases, with 8 bases left between them. Germline CDR1 WSHSY, CDR2 SAAADI. The CDR3 bases are TGCGCCAGCAGTCGGCAGGGTGAAGCTTTCTTT. It codes for CASSRQGEAFF.

This clonotype showed up just once. V usage is TRBV20-1 and J usage is TRBJ1-1, with D hard to call. Trimming cost V 0 bases and J 11 bases, with 22 bases left between them. The CDR3 has 15 amino acids. CDR1 DFQATT and CDR2 SNEGSKA come from the germline V gene (reference sequence). The CDR3: CSARDGGYGQYWAFF. CDR3 DNA sequence: TGCAGTGCTAGAGATGGAGGGTATGGCCAATATTGGGCTTTCTTT.

The chain is built from TRBV28 and TRBJ2-5; tentatively, D is TRBD2 (6 bases). The V end lost 6 bases, the J end lost 5 bases, and 16 bases lay between the germline ends. There are 14 residues in the CDR3. CDR1 MDHEN and CDR2 SYDVKM come from the germline V gene. The CDR3 region is CASSQSRESETQYF. The DNA of the CDR3 is TGTGCCAGCAGCCAAAGCCGGGAGTCGGAGACCCAGTACTTC.

This clonotype showed up just a few times. The CDR3 loop is CASSRQGGDGYTF. CDR3 sequence (DNA): TGTGCCAGCAGCAGGCAGGGGGGGGATGGCTACACCTTC. The V call is TRBV6-6, the J call TRBJ1-2; TRBD1 agrees at 7 bases. The junction had 7 bases not matched to a gene; V was cut back by 6 bases and J by 6 bases. Germline loops: CDR1 MNHNY, CDR2 SVGAGI (reference sequence). There are 13 residues in the CDR3.

Here the CDR3 DNA reads TGTGCCAGCCTACGGGGGGCCCCAAGCTCCTACAATGAGCAGTTCTTC. This codes for CASLRGAPSSYNEQFF. The chain recombines TRBV11-2 with TRBJ2-1, with a weak D call TRBD2 (7 bases). Looked up from germline, CDR1 is SGHAT and CDR2 is FQNNGV. The CDR3 sequence is 16 residues long. V was trimmed by 8 bases and J by 0 bases, leaving 17 bases between them.

In its sample, this clonotype was seen many times. The chain uses TRBV5-4 and TRBJ1-3; tentative D call: TRBD1 (5 bases). Trimming took off 4 bases at V and 3 bases at J, with 14 bases between the two ends. CDR3 length: 15 residues. Germline loops: CDR1 SGHNT, CDR2 YYREEE (reference sequence). This CDR3 reads CASSETAGFGNTIYF. The CDR3 DNA reads as TGTGCCAGCAGCGAGACTGCAGGGTTTGGAAACACCATATATTTT.

This clonotype was observed many times. This chain joins TRBV7-2 and TRBJ2-3; D is uncertain. This CDR3 comprises 14 residues. Germline values: CDR1 SGHTA, CDR2 FQGNSA. Trimming pared 4 bases from V and 4 bases from J, leaving 12 bases between. CDR3 in amino acids: CASSSWFGSDTQYF. CDR3 sequence (DNA): TGTGCCAGCAGCTCCTGGTTCGGGTCAGATACGCAGTATTTT.

At least ten counts were recorded for this clonotype. This chain connects TRBV7-2 to TRBJ1-5; 7 nucleotides line up with TRBD1. Germline trimming cut 7 bases from V and 1 base from J; bases unmatched to any gene: 10. Per the germline V gene, CDR1 is SGHTA and CDR2 is FQGNSA. This CDR3 is 16 amino acids long. This CDR3 reads CASTRDSLSSNQPQHF. In DNA, the CDR3 is TGTGCCAGCACCCGGGACAGTCTGTCGAGCAATCAGCCCCAGCATTTT.

This clonotype appeared many times. V usage is TRBV12-3 or TRBV12-4 and J usage is TRBJ2-5, with 7 bases fitting TRBD1. The length of the CDR3 is 13 residues. The ends lost 7 bases at V and 3 bases at J; junction bases unmatched: 5. The chain's CDR3 is CASTRDSEETQYF. Here the CDR3 DNA reads TGTGCCAGCACCAGGGACAGTGAAGAGACCCAGTACTTC.

This clonotype was detected only once. The CDR3 is CASTTGASWDEQYF. The CDR3 DNA sequence: TGTGCCAGCACCACAGGGGCCAGTTGGGACGAGCAGTACTTC. The chain recombines TRBV6-2 or TRBV6-3 with TRBJ2-7, with 7 positions matching TRBD1. The J segment lost 5 bases and the V segment lost 7 bases, leaving 11 bases of the junction unmatched. The CDR3 loop spans 14 amino acids. In germline, CDR1 is MNHEY, CDR2 SVGEGT.

This clonotype was counted once. This may stem from a read error, because a much larger clone lies one nucleotide away. The rearrangement joins TRBV11-2 to TRBJ1-1, with D possibly being TRBD1 (6 bases). V lost 5 bases and J 4 bases, leaving 17 bases between the germline ends. The CDR3 consists of 15 residues. Germline loops: CDR1 SGHAT, CDR2 FQNNGV. The CDR3 here is CASSGYSTGFTEAFF. CDR3 sequence (DNA): TGTGCCAGCAGCGGTTATAGTACAGGGTTCACTGAAGCTTTCTTT.

This clonotype was detected many times. V usage is TRBV7-2 and J usage is TRBJ2-7, with D possibly TRBD2 on 5 matching bases. Germline V lookup: CDR1 SGHTA, CDR2 FQGNSA. CDR3 length: 15 amino acids. V shed 5 bases and J shed 0 bases, with 14 bases lying between them. The DNA for the CDR3 is TGTGCCAGCAGCCTTGTCAGCGGTAGCTCCTACGAGCAGTACTTC. Residues: CASSLVSGSSYEQYF. The full variable domain, its missing parts supplied by reference TRBV7-2 and TRBJ2-7, is GAGVSQSPSNKVTEKGKDVELRCDPISGHTALYWYRQSLGQGLEFLIYFQGNSAPDKSGLPSDRFSAERTGGSVSTLTIQRTQQEDSAVYLCASSLVSGSSYEQYFGPGTRLTVT.

The chain employs TRBV10-3 and TRBJ1-1; weak D call: TRBD1 (6 bases). The V gene's germline CDR1 is ENHRY and CDR2 SYGVKD. There are 13 residues in the CDR3. Trimming took off 7 bases at V and 3 bases at J, with 12 bases between the two ends. CDR3 sequence (DNA): TGTGCCATCAAGGACAGATCAGACACTGAAGCTTTCTTT. Its protein is CAIKDRSDTEAFF.

This clonotype was picked up many times. Here the CDR3 reads CASSLSRGLVSYNEQFF. The DNA of the CDR3 is TGTGCCAGCAGTTTAAGCCGGGGACTAGTCTCCTACAATGAGCAGTTCTTC. This chain links TRBV28 with TRBJ2-1; TRBD2 aligns across 8 bases. The CDR3 length is 17 residues. V lost 2 bases, J lost 0 bases, and 6 bases stayed unmatched. CDR1 and CDR2 (germline): MDHEN, SYDVKM.

This clonotype has a count of ten or more. This chain connects TRBV7-2 to TRBJ2-7; the D call may be TRBD1 or TRBD2 (5 bases each). The V gene's germline CDR1 is SGHTA and CDR2 FQGNSA. This CDR3 contains 14 residues. V lost 1 base and J 6 bases, leaving 13 bases between the germline ends. Here the CDR3 reads CASSLVTWGSEQYF. The CDR3 nucleotides are TGTGCCAGCAGCTTAGTGACCTGGGGGTCCGAGCAGTACTTC.

This sequence joins TRBV19 and TRBJ1-1; D call uncertain. The CDR3 extends over 11 amino acids. Deletions cut 6 bases from V and 5 bases from J, with 7 bases between. The germline CDR1 and CDR2 sequences are LNHDA and SQIVND (reference sequence). The CDR3 nucleotides read TGTGCCAGTAGATTGGGAACTGAAGCTTTCTTT. Encoded protein: CASRLGTEAFF.

Points on this clonotype: This sequence may be a read error, since a much larger clone differs from it by one base. The chain employs TRBV20-1 and TRBJ2-7; 7 nucleotides line up with TRBD1. Trimming at V came to 3 bases and at J to 6 bases, leaving 11 bases not matched to a gene. Germline-derived CDR1 and CDR2 are DFQATT and SNEGSKA (reference sequence). The CDR3 covers 14 residues. The DNA of the CDR3 is TGCAGTGCTAGCTACCGGGACAGCTACTGCGAGCAGTACTTC. This gives the protein CSASYRDSYCEQYF.

This chain connects TRBV19 to TRBJ1-5; 10 bases map to TRBD1. CDR3 size: 16 residues. Germline V gene lookup returns CDR1 LNHDA and CDR2 SQIVND (reference sequence). Germline trimming cut 5 bases from V and 2 bases from J; bases unmatched to any gene: 6. The CDR3 nucleotides read TGTGCCAGTAGTGCAACGACAGGGGGCGGCAATCAGCCCCAGCATTTT. Residues: CASSATTGGGNQPQHF.